The 10 T cell receptor beta chains given below trace back to one sample, sequenced in a study of cytomegalovirus exposure and HLA in healthy donors. Sequencing used immunoSEQ multiplex PCR; TCRdb keeps in-frame clones, though not all of them. Of roughly 200,000 clones listed, approximately 89% are singletons. The sequenced sample was PBMCs. Receptor source: a man aged 30 to 45 in good health and CMV-seropositive.

The CDR3 nucleotides are TGTGCCAGCAGGGGACTAGCGGGAGCCTCGGGGGAGCAGTACTTC. Amino acid sequence: CASRGLAGASGEQYF. The V and J genes are TRBV27 and TRBJ2-7, with TRBD2 identical over 14 bases. The germline V gene has CDR1 MNHEY and CDR2 SMNVEV (reference sequence). After removal of 6 bases from V and 7 bases from J, the junction contained 8 bases not matched to a gene. The CDR3 sequence is 15 residues long.

The rearrangement uses TRBV13 and TRBJ2-5, with no clear D. This CDR3 has 12 amino acids. From germline, CDR1 is PRHDT and CDR2 FYEKMQ (reference sequence). Trimming removed 4 bases at V and 5 bases at J, with 8 bases between. The chain's CDR3 is CASSYKGETQYF. CDR3 DNA: TGTGCCAGCAGCTACAAAGGGGAGACCCAGTACTTC.

This clone has a single count. The chain joins TRBV4-2 to TRBJ2-5, with D hard to call. The V end was cut by 0 bases, the J end by 5 bases, with 13 bases between. CDR3 length: 15 amino acids. Germline V lookup: CDR1 LGHNA, CDR2 YNFKEQ. Here the CDR3 DNA reads TGTGCCAGCAGCCAAGATTGGAGTGGCCAGGAGACCCAGTACTTC. Amino acids: CASSQDWSGQETQYF.

The chain couples TRBV27 to TRBJ1-2, with D perhaps TRBD1 (6 bases). This CDR3 has 11 residues. CDR1 MNHEY and CDR2 SMNVEV come from the germline V gene (reference sequence). V dropped 6 bases and J dropped 8 bases, with 10 bases sitting between them. The CDR3 spells CASSRGRGYTF. The CDR3, as DNA: TGTGCCAGCAGCAGGGGTAGGGGCTACACCTTC.

This chain uses TRBV5-4 with TRBJ1-4; D unclear. Trimming took 4 bases from V and 3 from J, leaving 10 bases between them. The CDR3 has 14 residues. Germline CDR1 is SGHNT and CDR2 is YYREEE (reference sequence). CDR3 loop: CASSPRGSNEKLFF. DNA for the CDR3: TGTGCCAGCAGCCCGCGGGGATCTAATGAAAAACTGTTTTTT.

The J gene is TRBJ2-3, the V gene TRBV7-3; 7 bases agree with TRBD1. J was trimmed by 3 bases and V by 6 bases; bases with no gene match: 3. The CDR3 spans 13 residues. CDR1 is SGHTA, CDR2 FQGTGA, per germline. The CDR3 DNA reads TGTGCCAGCAGTAGGGACAGTACAGATACGCAGTATTTT. Residues: CASSRDSTDTQYF.

This clone has a handful of counts. Distinct nucleotide sequences in the sample also encode this CDR3. The V call is TRBV5-1, the J call TRBJ2-6, with D uncertain. Germline V gene lookup returns CDR1 SGHRS and CDR2 YFSETQ. This CDR3 comprises 16 residues. V was cut by 0 bases and J by 1 base, with 8 bases left in between. In DNA form, the CDR3 reads TGCGCCAGCAGCTTGGTCGGGTCTTCTGGGGCCAACGTCCTGACTTTC. Translated, it gives CASSLVGSSGANVLTF.

This chain joins TRBV7-3 and TRBJ2-2, with 11 nucleotides matching TRBD2. CDR1 and CDR2 (germline): SGHTA, FQGTGA. J lost 1 base, V lost 2 bases, and 0 bases had no gene match. This CDR3 has 16 amino acids. DNA of the CDR3: TGTGCCAGCAGCTTACTAGCGGGAGGGAACACCGGGGAGCTGTTTTTT. It specifies CASSLLAGGNTGELFF.

CDR3 coding DNA: TGTGCCAGCAGTGAGCACAGGGGGCCATCTTACGAGCAGTACTTC. It specifies CASSEHRGPSYEQYF. The V call is TRBV2, the J call TRBJ2-7; 9 nucleotides align to TRBD1. Unmatched junction bases numbered 7, after V lost 3 bases and J lost 4 bases. This CDR3 region has 15 residues. Germline CDR1 reads SNHLY; CDR2 reads FYNNEI.

This chain connects TRBV30 to TRBJ2-7; D uncertain. Germline V gene lookup returns CDR1 GTSNPN and CDR2 SVGIG (reference sequence). There are 11 residues in the CDR3. V gave up 0 bases and J gave up 6 bases, with 6 bases separating them. CDR3 residues: CAWSVATEQYF. The CDR3, as DNA: TGTGCCTGGAGTGTAGCAACCGAGCAGTACTTC.